This passage covers 28 T cell receptor beta chains from one sample sequenced in a study of T cell repertoires in cytomegalovirus infection. TCRdb used MiXCR to reprocess the reads, holding one entry per CDR3 protein. The repertoire has approximately 730,000 distinct CDR3 sequences, just under 30% of them found once; the top ten carry approximately 14%. The antigens these receptors bind are not known. The sequenced sample was cultured CD8+ T cells from PBMCs, obtained from culture after CMV antigen stimulation. The receptors derive from a human donor in good health (CMV status not recorded). Some clones in this sample may be carry-over from other donors' samples.

V is TRBV2 and J is TRBJ1-6; D may be TRBD1 (6 bases). This CDR3 has 15 amino acids. Trimming cost V 8 bases and J 6 bases, with 17 bases left between them. From germline, CDR1 is SNHLY and CDR2 FYNNEI. The CDR3 loop is CASREGGSLNSPLHF. The CDR3 DNA sequence: TGTGCCAGCCGCGAGGGGGGCAGCCTTAATTCACCCCTCCACTTT.

In its sample, this clonotype was seen a few times. The chain joins TRBV7-9 to TRBJ2-3; D uncertain. Germline assignment: CDR1 SEHNR and CDR2 FQNEAQ (reference sequence). The CDR3 loop spans 17 amino acids. V was cut by 6 bases and J by 4 bases, with 23 bases left in between. The CDR3 nucleotides are TGTGCCAGCAGGCCCGTTAGCTTTGGACCTCGTTCAGATACGCAGTATTTT. Translation: CASRPVSFGPRSDTQYF.

This clonotype was observed a handful of times. V usage is TRBV6-6 and J usage is TRBJ2-2, with D perhaps matching TRBD2 (6 bases). Germline CDR1 reads MNHNY; CDR2 reads SVGAGI (reference sequence). With 8 bases removed from V and 2 bases from J, the gap between germline ends came to 21 bases. This CDR3 region has 17 residues. The CDR3 DNA reads as TGTGCCAGCTCCTCGCAGGGAGGACGGACTAACACCGGGGAGCTGTTTTTT. This gives the protein CASSSQGGRTNTGELFF.

V is TRBV27 and J is TRBJ1-1, with a possible D match to TRBD1 (5 bases). The germline V gene has CDR1 MNHEY and CDR2 SMNVEV (reference sequence). CDR3 length: 13 residues. V gave up 3 bases and J gave up 7 bases, with 12 bases separating them. CDR3 DNA sequence: TGTGCCAGCAGTTTTTTCGGGGACGGTGAAGCTTTCTTT. It codes for CASSFFGDGEAFF.

This sequence joins TRBV6-1 and TRBJ1-3; D gene ambiguous. Trimming shortened V by 5 bases and J by 0 bases, and 14 bases separated the two germline ends. Germline V gives CDR1 MNHNS, CDR2 SASEGT. This CDR3 comprises 16 residues. The CDR3 is CASSLTPDRSGNTIYF. The CDR3 region has the DNA TGTGCCAGCAGTTTAACACCAGATCGCTCTGGAAACACCATATATTTT.

The chain employs TRBV19 and TRBJ2-3, with TRBD2 as a possible D gene (6 bases). Germline V gene sequence: CDR1 LNHDA, CDR2 SQIVND (reference sequence). The CDR3 length is 17 residues. V lost 5 bases and J 7 bases, leaving 25 bases between the germline ends. CDR3 in amino acids: CASSLPLAEVGENTQYF. CDR3 nucleotide sequence: TGTGCCAGTAGTCTCCCTTTAGCGGAGGTGGGGGAAAATACGCAGTATTTT.

This clonotype occurred a few times. J is TRBJ1-1 and V is TRBV19; D not certain. The CDR3 spans 15 residues. CDR1 and CDR2 from the germline V gene are LNHDA and SQIVND (reference sequence). Trimming removed 2 bases at V and 4 bases at J, with 14 bases between. CDR3 protein: CASSISRRASTEAFF. CDR3 coding DNA: TGTGCCAGTAGTATATCCAGGAGGGCATCCACTGAAGCTTTCTTT.

This chain connects TRBV27 to TRBJ2-7, with TRBD1 matching 7 bases. There are 13 residues in the CDR3. The germline V gene has CDR1 MNHEY and CDR2 SMNVEV (reference sequence). J was trimmed by 5 bases and V by 8 bases; bases with no gene match: 9. In DNA, the CDR3 is TGTGCCAGCGGAGCGACAGGGCTTCACGAGCAGTACGTC. It yields the protein CASGATGLHEQYV.

The chain recombines TRBV29-1 with TRBJ2-3; TRBD2 matches 7 bases. The CDR3 is 17 residues long. The junction had 11 bases not matched to a gene; V was cut back by 2 bases and J by 0 bases. CDR1 is SQVTM, CDR2 ANQGSEA, per germline. CDR3 region: CSVEFGEGRPSTDTQYF. The DNA for the CDR3 is TGCAGCGTTGAATTCGGGGAGGGGCGCCCCAGCACAGATACGCAGTATTTT.

Regarding this clonotype: One end of the junction fails to match germline, which may point to a read error. The genes are TRBV7-1 and TRBJ2-7; TRBD1 matches 8 bases. TRBV7-1 is annotated as an ORF whose role is uncertain. The CDR3 consists of 15 residues. CDR3 in amino acids: CAGSAPLDRAYEQYF. The CDR3 DNA sequence: TGTGCCGGCAGCGCACCCCTGGACAGGGCCTACGAGCAGTACTTC.

The chain joins TRBV7-6 to TRBJ2-1; 10 positions match TRBD2. The V gene end was trimmed by 4 bases and the J gene end by 4 bases; junction bases not matched to a gene: 10. The CDR3 has 17 residues. Per the germline V gene, CDR1 is SGHVS and CDR2 is FNYEAQ. The chain's CDR3 is CASSSWLTSGEYNEQFF. The CDR3 coding sequence is TGTGCCAGCAGCTCCTGGTTAACTAGCGGGGAGTACAATGAGCAGTTCTTC.

This clonotype turned up a few times. The V and J genes are TRBV7-9 and TRBJ2-5; D call uncertain. From germline, CDR1 is SEHNR and CDR2 FQNEAQ (reference sequence). The CDR3 totals 12 residues. V shed 6 bases and J shed 2 bases, with 7 bases lying between them. The CDR3 DNA reads as TGTGCCAGCAGTATAGTTCAAGAGACCCAGTACTTC. Its protein product is CASSIVQETQYF.

The V gene is TRBV7-9, the J gene TRBJ1-2; D uncertain. V lost 5 bases and J 6 bases, leaving 4 bases between the germline ends. Germline CDR1 is SEHNR and CDR2 is FQNEAQ (reference sequence). This CDR3 has 10 residues. The CDR3 region has the DNA TGTGCCAGCAGCCAGGATGGCTACACCTTC. It yields the protein CASSQDGYTF.

The V call is TRBV7-4, the J call TRBJ1-1; D perhaps matches TRBD1 (5 bases). V dropped 4 bases and J dropped 5 bases, with 17 bases sitting between them. The CDR3 is 15 residues long. Germline values: CDR1 SGHVT, CDR2 SQSDAQ. The CDR3 loop reads CASSSRDEIRTEAFF. The CDR3 DNA follows: TGTGCCAGCAGCTCGAGGGACGAGATAAGGACTGAAGCTTTCTTT.

CDR3 in amino acids: CASSFRTGTGPYEQYF. The CDR3 DNA reads TGCGCCAGCAGCTTTAGGACCGGGACAGGGCCTTACGAGCAGTACTTC. This sequence joins TRBV5-1 and TRBJ2-7; 9 nucleotides match TRBD1. Germline V gene sequence: CDR1 SGHRS, CDR2 YFSETQ. CDR3 length: 16 residues. The ends lost 2 bases at V and 4 bases at J; junction bases unmatched: 10.

A few counts support this clonotype. The chain is built from TRBV20-1 and TRBJ2-7, with D possibly being TRBD1 or TRBD2 (6 bases each). Trimming pared 4 bases from V and 2 bases from J, leaving 12 bases between. This CDR3 has 13 residues. Germline V gene sequence: CDR1 DFQATT, CDR2 SNEGSKA (reference sequence). This CDR3 reads CSANGGATYEQYV. The CDR3 region has the DNA TGCAGTGCTAACGGGGGCGCGACCTACGAGCAGTACGTC.

V usage is TRBV7-2 and J usage is TRBJ1-2, with unresolved D. Germline assignment: CDR1 SGHTA and CDR2 FQGNSA. CDR3 size: 17 residues. V was pared by 3 bases and J by 5 bases, with 22 bases between. The CDR3 here is CASSFFNRPRESYGYTF. The CDR3 DNA reads as TGTGCCAGCAGCTTTTTCAACAGACCCCGCGAGTCGTATGGCTACACCTTC.

This clonotype was detected only a few times. This sequence joins TRBV7-9 and TRBJ1-4; D gene unclear. CDR3 length equals 15 residues. The ends were cut back, 4 bases at V and 0 bases at J, with 9 bases in the middle. Germline values: CDR1 SEHNR, CDR2 FQNEAQ (reference sequence). In DNA form, the CDR3 reads TGTGCCAGCAGCTCCCTGGAGTCAACTAATGAAAAACTGTTTTTT. Its translation: CASSSLESTNEKLFF.

The V call is TRBV5-4, the J call TRBJ2-7; D is unclear. The germline CDR1 and CDR2 sequences are SGHNT and YYREEE (reference sequence). Deletions cut 1 base from V and 0 bases from J, with 8 bases between. This CDR3 is built from 14 residues. DNA for the CDR3: TGTGCCAGCAGCTTGATCGGCAGCTCCTACGAGCAGTACGTC. Translating gives CASSLIGSSYEQYV.

This clonotype showed up just a few times. The J gene is TRBJ1-2, the V gene TRBV6-5; tentatively, D is TRBD1 (6 bases). The CDR3 covers 15 residues. Germline CDR1 is MNHEY and CDR2 is SVGAGI. Trimming pared 6 bases from V and 4 bases from J, leaving 18 bases between. CDR3 DNA: TGTGCCAGCAGCCAGGGAGAAGGGGGAGGCTATGGCTACACCTTC. It codes for CASSQGEGGGYGYTF.

This clonotype was counted only a few times. The chain employs TRBV7-9 and TRBJ1-3; D gene uncertain. This CDR3 spans 14 amino acids. V was pared by 1 base and J by 3 bases, with 7 bases between. Germline assignment: CDR1 SEHNR and CDR2 FQNEAQ (reference sequence). DNA of the CDR3: TGTGCCAGCAGCTTAGTGGGATTTGGAAACACCATATATTTT. Amino acid sequence: CASSLVGFGNTIYF.

This clonotype was counted a few times. The chain combines TRBV5-4 with TRBJ2-1; the match to TRBD1 covers 8 bases. The CDR3 sequence is 15 residues long. Germline lookup yields CDR1 SGHNT and CDR2 YYREEE (reference sequence). V gave up 1 base and J gave up 3 bases; unmatched junction bases: 3. CDR3 protein: CASSLRGQDYNEQFF. The CDR3, as DNA: TGTGCCAGCAGCTTGAGGGGACAGGACTACAATGAGCAGTTCTTC. Drawing the rest from reference TRBV5-4 and TRBJ2-1, the complete variable domain is ETGVTQSPTHLIKTRGQQVTLRCSSQSGHNTVSWYQQALGQGPQFIFQYYREEENGRGNFPPRFSGLQFPNYSSELNVNALELDDSALYLCASSLRGQDYNEQFFGPGTRLTVL.

This clonotype occurred a few times. The chain has TRBV7-9 and TRBJ1-4; D is unresolved. Germline V gives CDR1 SEHNR, CDR2 FQNEAQ (reference sequence). This CDR3 region has 12 residues. V was shortened by 1 base and J by 8 bases, with 5 bases between the two germline ends. Here the CDR3 DNA reads TGTGCCAGCAGCTTAGACTGGGAAAAACTGTTTTTT. This codes for CASSLDWEKLFF.

This chain connects TRBV12-3 or TRBV12-4 to TRBJ2-7; the D gene is possibly TRBD1 (6 bases). This CDR3 spans 13 amino acids. The V and J ends lost 6 bases and 5 bases respectively, with 14 bases between them. In DNA form, the CDR3 reads TGTGCCAGCAGGGGGCAGGGGTTCGACGAGCAGTACTTC. This translates into CASRGQGFDEQYF.

This chain uses TRBV12-3 or TRBV12-4 with TRBJ2-1; the match to TRBD1 covers 9 bases. Losses at the gene ends were 0 bases for V and 4 bases for J; bases not matched to a gene: 13. This CDR3 has 19 amino acids. Written as DNA, the CDR3 is TGTGCCAGCAGTTTAGCGCCGAGGGACAGGGTAACAGGTTACAATGAGCAGTTCTTC. Translated: CASSLAPRDRVTGYNEQFF.

J is TRBJ2-5 and V is TRBV5-6, with D perhaps TRBD2 (7 bases). This CDR3 is built from 16 residues. From germline, CDR1 is SGHDT and CDR2 YYEEEE. V was clipped by 0 bases and J by 1 base, with 13 bases between them. As DNA, the CDR3 is TGTGCCAGCAGCTTGGCCGGGGGGCGTTCCCAAGAGACCCAGTACTTC. Protein sequence: CASSLAGGRSQETQYF.

The chain is built from TRBV4-1 and TRBJ2-7, with D possibly matching TRBD1 (5 bases). V was cut by 2 bases and J by 3 bases, with 11 bases left in between. Per the germline V gene, CDR1 is MGHRA and CDR2 is YSYEKL. The CDR3 runs to 14 residues. This CDR3 is CASSQLYRGYEQYF. DNA of the CDR3: TGCGCCAGCAGCCAACTCTATAGGGGCTACGAGCAGTACTTC.

V usage is TRBV12-3 or TRBV12-4 and J usage is TRBJ1-4, with D perhaps matching TRBD1 (6 bases). Trimming shortened V by 5 bases and J by 8 bases, and 9 bases separated the two germline ends. The CDR3 loop spans 12 amino acids. CDR3 DNA sequence: TGTGCCAGCAGTCCCGGGACAGAAAAACTGTTTTTT. Protein: CASSPGTEKLFF.